Listed below are T cell receptor beta chains from one sample, sequenced in a study of OX40 agonist ivuxolimab in advanced cancers. The protocol was immunoSEQ multiplex PCR, while the TCRdb copy is restricted to in-frame clones and leaves out a portion. This repertoire shows over 95,000 clones, 90% to 95% found once; its top ten account for roughly 0.33%. The sequenced sample was CD4+ or CD8+ T cells sorted from blood, obtained in a trial of the OX40 agonist ivuxolimab. The receptor source for this set is an adult with an advanced solid tumor such as melanoma, head and neck, liver or kidney cancer. Both conserved end residues are part of each CDR3. D genes are given only for firm matches. Size is omitted from some rows. Given values are once, few, many or a class for expanded clones.

TRBJ1-2,TRBV7-2,.,few,TGTGCCAGCAGTGCTCTCGTCAGGGGCGCCGATGGCTACACCTTC,CASSALVRGADGYTF
TRBJ1-1,TRBV6-1,.,once,TGTGCCAGCAGTGAGTACAGAAACACTGAAGCTTTCTTT,CASSEYRNTEAFF
TRBJ2-4,TRBV7-8,TRBD2,.,TGTGCCAGCAGCTTAGTAGCGGGAGGGCCTGGCTCGGCCAAAAACATTCAGTACTTC,CASSLVAGGPGSAKNIQYF
TRBJ2-5,TRBV5-1,TRBD1,.,TGCGCCAGCAGCTTGGGGGGACAGGGGTACCAAGAGACCCAGTACTTC,CASSLGGQGYQETQYF
TRBJ2-5,TRBV4-2,TRBD1,once,TGTGCCAGCAGCCAGGACAGGGTGGAGACCCAGTACTTC,CASSQDRVETQYF
TRBJ1-2,TRBV5-5,TRBD1,.,TGTGCCAGCAGCGGTGGGACAGACTATGGCTACACCTTC,CASSGGTDYGYTF
TRBJ2-7,TRBV28,.,.,TGTGCCAGCAGTTTAGGAGGGGGCGACCCCTACGAGCAGTACTTC,CASSLGGGDPYEQYF
TRBJ2-7,TRBV4-2,TRBD2,.,TGTGCCAGCAGCCAAGCGTCTAGCGGGAGGGCCGACGAGCAGTACTTC,CASSQASSGRADEQYF
TRBJ2-1,TRBV28,TRBD2,.,TGTGCCAGCAGTCCCTCGACTAGCGGGAGTATATTTGGTGATGAGCAGTTCTTC,CASSPSTSGSIFGDEQFF
TRBJ2-7,TRBV9,TRBD1,.,TGTGCCAGCAGCGTTTCTGGGGGACAGGGGTTTGTAGAGCAGTACTTC,CASSVSGGQGFVEQYF
TRBJ2-5,TRBV7-2,.,.,TGTGCCAGCAGCCCCACCGGGACGTCCCGGGTTGGAACCCAGTACTTC,CASSPTGTSRVGTQYF
TRBJ2-3,TRBV5-1,TRBD1,.,TGCGCCAGCAGCTTGGGGGGGACAGGTCCGTCAGATACGCAGTATTTT,CASSLGGTGPSDTQYF
TRBJ1-4,TRBV5-1,.,.,TGCGCCAGCAGCTTGGGAGACGGGAGGGAAAAACTGTTTTTT,CASSLGDGREKLFF
TRBJ2-3,TRBV5-6,TRBD2,.,TGTGCCAGCAGCTTCAGAGTTCTAGCGGGAGAGGCAGATACGCAGTATTTT,CASSFRVLAGEADTQYF
TRBJ2-5,TRBV5-8,.,.,TGTGCCAGCAGCCTGATTTCGGGGACCCAGTACTTC,CASSLISGTQYF
TRBJ2-1,TRBV6-1,TRBD2,.,TGTGCCAGCGCGGGGAAAGCGGGATTCGCTGCTGAGCAGTTCTTC,CASAGKAGFAAEQFF
TRBJ2-3,TRBV5-1,TRBD1,.,TGCGCCAGCAGCCAAGGACAGGTAGCAGATACGCAGTATTTT,CASSQGQVADTQYF
TRBJ2-5,TRBV6-6,.,.,TGTGCCAGCAGTTACAGGGCCCGGGAGACCCAGTACTTC,CASSYRARETQYF
TRBJ2-7,TRBV7-9,TRBD2,.,TGTGCCAGCAGCCAAAGAGCGGGGCCCTACGAGCAGTACTTC,CASSQRAGPYEQYF
TRBJ2-5,TRBV9,.,.,TGTGCCAGCAGCCGTAATAGCGGTGATGAGACCCAGTACTTC,CASSRNSGDETQYF
TRBJ2-5,TRBV28,.,.,TGTGCCAGCAGGCGCACGGAGACCCAGTACTTC,CASRRTETQYF
TRBJ2-7,TRBV28,TRBD2,.,TGTGCCAGCAGTTTTACTAGGACTAGCGGGAGTACCTACGAGCAGTACTTC,CASSFTRTSGSTYEQYF
TRBJ2-7,TRBV5-4,TRBD1,.,TGTGCCAGCAGCTTGGGCAGTGGGACAGCGGACGGATTTAAGCAGTACTTC,CASSLGSGTADGFKQYF
TRBJ2-7,TRBV6-6,.,.,TGTGCCAGCAGTCCCTCTTTAGGGACACAGTACTTC,CASSPSLGTQYF
TRBJ2-7,TRBV7-8,.,.,TGTGCCAGCAGCTTTGGGCGGGATGGCGAGCAGTACTTC,CASSFGRDGEQYF
TRBJ2-3,TRBV5-4,.,.,TGTGCCAGCAACGAAATGACAGACCAAACGCAGTATTTT,CASNEMTDQTQYF
TRBJ1-5,TRBV28,.,.,TGTGCCAGCACATTGTCGGCTAGCAATCAGCCCCAGCATTTT,CASTLSASNQPQHF
TRBJ2-7,TRBV18,.,.,TGTGCCAGCTCACCACCTCGCGGGGAATCCTACGAGCAGTACTTC,CASSPPRGESYEQYF
TRBJ2-7,TRBV5-1,.,.,TGCGCCAGCCGCCTCGGGGACGGCCCCTACGAGCAGTACTTC,CASRLGDGPYEQYF
TRBJ1-5,TRBV6-1,.,.,TGTGCCAGCTCTCAATATAGCAATCAGCCCCAGCATTTT,CASSQYSNQPQHF
TRBJ1-3,TRBV7-8,.,once,TGTGCCAGCAGCTCCTGGACGGGGGGCGGAGGAAACACCATATATTTT,CASSSWTGGGGNTIYF
TRBJ2-1,TRBV10-2,TRBD2,.,TGCGCCAGCAGTGAGTTTGGACTAGCGGTTGATGAGCAGTTCTTC,CASSEFGLAVDEQFF
TRBJ1-2,TRBV7-2,.,.,TGTGCCAGCAGCTCGGGACCTATGTGGGGCTACACCTTC,CASSSGPMWGYTF
TRBJ2-7,TRBV5-4,.,.,TGTGCCAGCAGCCAGGGAGGTTGGCTCGAGCAGTACTTC,CASSQGGWLEQYF
TRBJ1-2,TRBV28,.,.,TGTGCCAGCAGTAGACCGATGGGAGGGGAACTTGCTAACTATGGCTACACCTTC,CASSRPMGGELANYGYTF
TRBJ2-3,TRBV19,.,.,TGTGCCAGTAGTATAGGAGGGGCGGATACGCAGTATTTT,CASSIGGADTQYF
TRBJ2-5,TRBV5-1,.,.,TGCGCCAGCAGCTTCGGACAGATCTTACAAGGAGAGACCCAGTACTTC,CASSFGQILQGETQYF
TRBJ1-5,TRBV10-3,TRBD1,.,TGTGCCACTTCGACAGGGATAGACCAGCCCCAGCATTTT,CATSTGIDQPQHF
TRBJ2-3,TRBV19,TRBD2,.,TGTGCCAGTAGAACCGGACTAGCCACAGATACGCAGTATTTT,CASRTGLATDTQYF
TRBJ2-4,TRBV27,TRBD2,.,TGTGCCAGCAGTCAAGCGGGGGAGAACATTCAGTACTTC,CASSQAGENIQYF
TRBJ2-7,TRBV28,.,.,TGTGCCAGCAGTCCCGACTATACTTCCTACGAGCAGTACTTC,CASSPDYTSYEQYF